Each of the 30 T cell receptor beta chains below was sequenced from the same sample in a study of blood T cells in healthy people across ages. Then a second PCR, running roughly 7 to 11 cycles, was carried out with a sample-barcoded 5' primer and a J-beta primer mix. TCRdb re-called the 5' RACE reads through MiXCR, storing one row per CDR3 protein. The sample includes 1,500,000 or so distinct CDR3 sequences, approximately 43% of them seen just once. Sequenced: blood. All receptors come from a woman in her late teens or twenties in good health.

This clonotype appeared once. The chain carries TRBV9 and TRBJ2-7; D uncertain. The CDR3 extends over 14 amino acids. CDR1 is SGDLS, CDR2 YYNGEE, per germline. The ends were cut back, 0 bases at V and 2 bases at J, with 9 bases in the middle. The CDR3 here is CASSVDVSAYEQYF. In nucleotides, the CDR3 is TGTGCCAGCAGCGTAGATGTCAGTGCCTACGAGCAGTACTTC.

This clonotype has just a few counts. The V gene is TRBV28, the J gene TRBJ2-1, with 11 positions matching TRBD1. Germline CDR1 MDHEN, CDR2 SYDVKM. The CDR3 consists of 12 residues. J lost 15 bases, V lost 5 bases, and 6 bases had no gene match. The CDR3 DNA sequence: TGTGCCAGCAGTGAGGACAGGGGGCCGGGGTTCTTC. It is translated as CASSEDRGPGFF.

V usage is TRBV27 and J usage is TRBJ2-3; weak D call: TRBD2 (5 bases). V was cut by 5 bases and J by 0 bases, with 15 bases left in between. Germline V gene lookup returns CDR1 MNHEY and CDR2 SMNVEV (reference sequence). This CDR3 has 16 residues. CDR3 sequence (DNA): TGTGCCAGCAGTACTTTCGGGGTACGGAGCACAGATACGCAGTATTTT. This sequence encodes CASSTFGVRSTDTQYF.

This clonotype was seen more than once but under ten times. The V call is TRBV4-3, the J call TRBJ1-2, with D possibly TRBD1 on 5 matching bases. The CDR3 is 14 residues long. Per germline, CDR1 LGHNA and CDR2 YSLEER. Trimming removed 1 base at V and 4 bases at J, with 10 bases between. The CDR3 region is CASSQGWGGYGYTF. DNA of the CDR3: TGCGCCAGCAGCCAAGGTTGGGGGGGCTATGGCTACACCTTC.

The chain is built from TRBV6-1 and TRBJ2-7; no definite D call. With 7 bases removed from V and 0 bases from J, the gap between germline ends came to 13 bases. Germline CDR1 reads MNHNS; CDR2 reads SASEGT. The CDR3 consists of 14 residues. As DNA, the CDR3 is TGTGCCAGCATCCACATTACCGGCTCCTACGAGCAGTACTTC. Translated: CASIHITGSYEQYF.

The CDR3 nucleotides are TGTGCCAGCAGCCAAAACGTACGGACAGGGAATGAAAAACTGTTTTTT. It encodes CASSQNVRTGNEKLFF. The chain employs TRBV7-2 and TRBJ1-4, with TRBD1 matching 8 bases. Per germline, CDR1 SGHTA and CDR2 FQGNSA. The V segment lost 5 bases and the J segment 5 bases; nucleotides outside the gene matches: 10. This CDR3 region has 16 residues.

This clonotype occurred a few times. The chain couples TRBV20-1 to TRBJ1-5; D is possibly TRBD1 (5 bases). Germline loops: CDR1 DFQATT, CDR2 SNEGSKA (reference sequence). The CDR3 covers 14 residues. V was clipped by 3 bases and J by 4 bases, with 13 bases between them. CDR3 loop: CSASQGARNQPQHF. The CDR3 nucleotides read TGCAGTGCTAGCCAGGGAGCCAGAAATCAGCCCCAGCATTTT.

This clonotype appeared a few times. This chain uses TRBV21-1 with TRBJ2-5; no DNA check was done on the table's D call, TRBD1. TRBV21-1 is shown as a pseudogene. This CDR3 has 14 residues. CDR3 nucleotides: TGTGCCAGCAGCAAAGGAACAGGGGAAGAGACCCAGTACTTC. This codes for CASSKGTGEETQYF.

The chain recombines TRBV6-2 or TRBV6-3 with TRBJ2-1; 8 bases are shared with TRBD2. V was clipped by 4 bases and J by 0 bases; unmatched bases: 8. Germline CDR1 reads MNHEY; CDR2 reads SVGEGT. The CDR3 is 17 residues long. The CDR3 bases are TGTGCCAGCAGTTCCACCACTAGCGGCAGCTCCTACAATGAGCAGTTCTTC. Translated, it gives CASSSTTSGSSYNEQFF.

The CDR3 nucleotides are TGTGCCATCAGACAGTCCCTAATCCCCCTCAACAATGAGCAGTTCTTC. It yields the protein CAIRQSLIPLNNEQFF. The genes are TRBV10-3 and TRBJ2-1; no reliable D call. The V gene lost 6 bases and the J gene lost 5 bases, with 20 bases spanning the gap. In germline, CDR1 is ENHRY, CDR2 SYGVKD. This CDR3 comprises 16 residues.

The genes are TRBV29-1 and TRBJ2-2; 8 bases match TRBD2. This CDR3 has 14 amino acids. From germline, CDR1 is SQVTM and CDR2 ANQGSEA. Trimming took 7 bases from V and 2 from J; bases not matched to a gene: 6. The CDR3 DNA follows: TGCAGCGCCTCTAGCGGGCTTAACACCGGGGAGCTGTTTTTT. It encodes CSASSGLNTGELFF.

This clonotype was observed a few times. In DNA, the CDR3 is TGCAGTGCTAGAGATCCAACAGGGGGCGAAGCCGAGCAGTACTTC. The encoded protein is CSARDPTGGEAEQYF. The V call is TRBV20-1, the J call TRBJ2-7; 9 bases line up with TRBD1. CDR3 length: 15 residues. Losses at the gene ends were 0 bases for V and 6 bases for J; bases not matched to a gene: 9. Per germline, CDR1 DFQATT and CDR2 SNEGSKA (reference sequence).

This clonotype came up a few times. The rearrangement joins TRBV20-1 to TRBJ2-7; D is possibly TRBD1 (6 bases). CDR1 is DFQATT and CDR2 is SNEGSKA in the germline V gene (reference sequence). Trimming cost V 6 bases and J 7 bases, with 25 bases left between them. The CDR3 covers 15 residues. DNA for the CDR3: TGCAGTGCCCTCAACCCAGGGGTAGGGTACAATGAGCAGTACTTC. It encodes CSALNPGVGYNEQYF.

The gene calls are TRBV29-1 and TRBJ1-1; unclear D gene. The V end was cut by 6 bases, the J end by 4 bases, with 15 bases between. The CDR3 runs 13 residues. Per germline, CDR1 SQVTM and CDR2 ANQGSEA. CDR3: CSVHLWWGTEAFF. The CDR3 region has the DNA TGCAGCGTACACTTGTGGTGGGGCACTGAAGCTTTCTTT. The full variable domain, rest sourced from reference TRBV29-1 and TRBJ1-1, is SAVISQKPSRDICQRGTSLTIQCQVDSQVTMMFWYRQQPGQSLTLIATANQGSEATYESGFVIDKFPISRPNLTFSTLTVSNMSPEDSSIYLCSVHLWWGTEAFFGQGTRLTVV.

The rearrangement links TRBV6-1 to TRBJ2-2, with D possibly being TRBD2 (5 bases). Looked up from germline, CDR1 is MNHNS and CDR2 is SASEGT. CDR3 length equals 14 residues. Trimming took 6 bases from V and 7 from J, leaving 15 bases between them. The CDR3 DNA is TGTGCCAGCAGCGTCTTCGGGGAGAGCGGGGAGCTGTTTTTT. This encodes CASSVFGESGELFF.

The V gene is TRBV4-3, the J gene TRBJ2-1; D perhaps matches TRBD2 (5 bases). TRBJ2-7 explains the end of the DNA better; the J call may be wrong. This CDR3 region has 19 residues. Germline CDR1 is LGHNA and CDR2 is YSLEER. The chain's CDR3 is CASSQERTLAGLRHNEQYF. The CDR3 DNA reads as TGCGCCAGCAGCCAAGAAAGAACCCTAGCTGGGCTTAGACACAATGAGCAGTACTTC.

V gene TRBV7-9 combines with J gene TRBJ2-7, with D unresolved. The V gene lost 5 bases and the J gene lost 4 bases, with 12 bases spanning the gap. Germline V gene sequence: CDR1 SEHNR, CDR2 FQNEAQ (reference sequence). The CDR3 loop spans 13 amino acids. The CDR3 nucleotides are TGTGCCAGCAGCGTACAATTGACTTACGAGCAGTACTTC. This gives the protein CASSVQLTYEQYF.

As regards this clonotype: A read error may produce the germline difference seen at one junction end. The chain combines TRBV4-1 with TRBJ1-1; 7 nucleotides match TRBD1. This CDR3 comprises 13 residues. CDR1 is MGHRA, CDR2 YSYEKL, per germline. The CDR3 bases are TGCGCCGGCAGCTTCGCCTGGGACAGTGAAGCTTTCTTT. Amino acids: CAGSFAWDSEAFF.

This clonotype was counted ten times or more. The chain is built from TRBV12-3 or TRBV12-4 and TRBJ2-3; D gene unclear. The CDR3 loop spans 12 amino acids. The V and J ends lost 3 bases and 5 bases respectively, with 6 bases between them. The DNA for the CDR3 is TGTGCCAGCAGTTTTTCCGGAGATACGCAGTATTTT. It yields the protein CASSFSGDTQYF.

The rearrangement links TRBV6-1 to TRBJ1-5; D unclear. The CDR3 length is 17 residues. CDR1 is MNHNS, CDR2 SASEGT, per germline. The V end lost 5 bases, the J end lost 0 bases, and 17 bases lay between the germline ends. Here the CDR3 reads CASSLAGDIYSNQPQHF. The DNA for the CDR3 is TGTGCCAGCAGTCTGGCCGGCGACATTTATAGCAATCAGCCCCAGCATTTT.

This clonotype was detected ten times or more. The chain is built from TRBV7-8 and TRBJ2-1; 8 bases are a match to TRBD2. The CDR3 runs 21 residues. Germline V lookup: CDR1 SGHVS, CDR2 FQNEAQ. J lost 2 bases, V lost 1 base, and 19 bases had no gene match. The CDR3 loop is CASSLVSWRLPGGAAYNEQFF. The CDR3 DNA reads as TGTGCCAGCAGCTTAGTTTCTTGGCGCCTCCCCGGGGGGGCCGCCTACAATGAGCAGTTCTTC.

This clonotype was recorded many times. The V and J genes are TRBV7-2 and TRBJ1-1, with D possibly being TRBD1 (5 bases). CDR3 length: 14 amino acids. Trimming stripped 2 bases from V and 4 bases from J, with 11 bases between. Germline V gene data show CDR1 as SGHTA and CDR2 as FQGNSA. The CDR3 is CASSLQGLGTEAFF. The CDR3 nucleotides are TGTGCCAGCAGCTTACAGGGTTTGGGCACTGAAGCTTTCTTT.

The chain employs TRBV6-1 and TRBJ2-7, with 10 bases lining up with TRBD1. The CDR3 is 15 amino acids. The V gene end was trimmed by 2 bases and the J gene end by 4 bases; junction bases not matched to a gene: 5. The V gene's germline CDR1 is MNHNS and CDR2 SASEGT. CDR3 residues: CASSERDRGFYEQYF. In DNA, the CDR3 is TGTGCCAGCAGTGAACGGGACAGGGGATTTTACGAGCAGTACTTC.

The DNA of the CDR3 is TGTGCCAGCAGTTTGTGGGTTGGAGTTTCCTACAATGAGCAGTTCTTC. Encoded protein: CASSLWVGVSYNEQFF. J is TRBJ2-1 and V is TRBV12-3 or TRBV12-4; no clear D. V dropped 3 bases and J dropped 1 base, with 13 bases sitting between them. The CDR3 sequence is 16 residues long.

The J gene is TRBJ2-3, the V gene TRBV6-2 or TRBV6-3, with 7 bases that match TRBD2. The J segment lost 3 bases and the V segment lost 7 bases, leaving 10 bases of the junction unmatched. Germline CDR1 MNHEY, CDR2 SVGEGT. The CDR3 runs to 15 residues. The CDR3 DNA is TGTGCCAGCACTTCAAGAGGCGGGAGAACAGATACGCAGTATTTT. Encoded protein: CASTSRGGRTDTQYF.

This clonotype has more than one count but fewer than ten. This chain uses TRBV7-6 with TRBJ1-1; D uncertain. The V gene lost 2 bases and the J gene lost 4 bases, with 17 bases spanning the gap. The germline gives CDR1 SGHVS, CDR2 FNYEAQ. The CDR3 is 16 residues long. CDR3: CASSLLLGVRGTEAFF. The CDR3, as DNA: TGTGCCAGCAGCTTACTATTAGGAGTCCGCGGCACTGAAGCTTTCTTT.

CDR3 sequence reads: CSARPRVTDTQYF. DNA for the CDR3: TGCAGTGCTAGACCCAGGGTGACAGATACGCAGTATTTT. The rearrangement joins TRBV20-1 to TRBJ2-3, with a tentative D call TRBD1 (5 bases). Trimming pared 2 bases from V and 3 bases from J, leaving 9 bases between. Looked up from germline, CDR1 is DFQATT and CDR2 is SNEGSKA (reference sequence). This CDR3 region has 13 residues.

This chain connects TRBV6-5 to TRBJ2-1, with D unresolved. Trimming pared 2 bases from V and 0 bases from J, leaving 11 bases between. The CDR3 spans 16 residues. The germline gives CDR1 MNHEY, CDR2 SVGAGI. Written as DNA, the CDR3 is TGTGCCAGCAGTTACAGTGCGGCGAGCTCCTACAATGAGCAGTTCTTC. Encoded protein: CASSYSAASSYNEQFF.

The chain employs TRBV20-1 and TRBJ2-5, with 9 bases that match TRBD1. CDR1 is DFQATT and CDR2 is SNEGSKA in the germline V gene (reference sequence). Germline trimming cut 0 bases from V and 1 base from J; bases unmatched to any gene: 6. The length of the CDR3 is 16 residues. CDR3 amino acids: CSARDPGQGPQETQYF. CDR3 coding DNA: TGCAGTGCTAGAGATCCGGGACAGGGCCCCCAAGAGACCCAGTACTTC.

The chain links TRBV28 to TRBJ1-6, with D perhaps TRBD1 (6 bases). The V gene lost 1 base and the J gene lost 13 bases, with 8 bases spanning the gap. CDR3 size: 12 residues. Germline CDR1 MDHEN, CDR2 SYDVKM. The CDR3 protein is CASSLLGAPLHF. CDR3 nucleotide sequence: TGTGCCAGCAGTTTATTGGGGGCTCCCCTCCACTTT.